Listed below are T cell receptor beta chains from one sample, sequenced in a study of T cell responses to AZD1222 COVID-19 vaccine. The assay was immunoSEQ multiplex PCR, and TCRdb's table has in-frame clones only and misses some. Of about 67,000 clones listed, under 90% are singletons. The input for sequencing was peripheral blood, taken 28 days after the second AZD1222 dose. The receptors here all came from an adult who received the AZD1222 COVID-19 vaccine. Both conserved end residues are part of each CDR3. A D gene is named only where the DNA matches it firmly. Clone size, where shown, is once, few, many, or a class for clones that have expanded.

V: TRBV9; D: .; size: .; J: TRBJ2-7; DNA: TGTGCCAGCAGCCCAGGGACCTCCTACGAGCAGTACTTC; CDR3: CASSPGTSYEQYF
V: TRBV28; D: .; size: .; J: TRBJ2-7; DNA: TGTGCCAGCACCGAAACGGGGCTCGCCTACGAGCAGTACTTC; CDR3: CASTETGLAYEQYF
V: TRBV6-6; D: .; size: .; J: TRBJ2-2; DNA: TGTGCCAGCAGTTCTCGCGGGGACGTGAACACCGGGGAGCTGTTTTTT; CDR3: CASSSRGDVNTGELFF
V: TRBV3-1/TRBV3-2; D: .; size: .; J: TRBJ2-2; DNA: TGTGCCAGCAGCCATACTTCGGTCGGGGAGCTGTTTTTT; CDR3: CASSHTSVGELFF
V: TRBV19; D: .; size: few; J: TRBJ1-6; DNA: TGTGCCAGTACCCATCAGGGGAGCAATTCACCCCTCCACTTT; CDR3: CASTHQGSNSPLHF
V: TRBV28; D: .; size: .; J: TRBJ2-1; DNA: TGTGCCAGCATTAATGAGCAGTTCTTC; CDR3: CASINEQFF
V: TRBV7-2; D: .; size: .; J: TRBJ2-7; DNA: TGTGCCAGCAGCCAAAGCAACTGGAATTACGAGCAGTACTTC; CDR3: CASSQSNWNYEQYF
V: TRBV14; D: .; size: .; J: TRBJ1-2; DNA: TGTGCCAGCAGTCCCGAGACCTACCTGAGCGGCTACACCTTC; CDR3: CASSPETYLSGYTF
V: TRBV10-3; D: TRBD1; size: many; J: TRBJ2-6; DNA: TGTGCCATCAGGAATCCGACAGGGGGCTACAACTCTGGGGCCAACGTCCTGACTTTC; CDR3: CAIRNPTGGYNSGANVLTF
V: TRBV3-1/TRBV3-2; D: .; size: .; J: TRBJ1-2; DNA: TGTGCCAGCAGCCAAGACGGGGATGGCTACACCTTC; CDR3: CASSQDGDGYTF
V: TRBV9; D: TRBD1; size: .; J: TRBJ1-5; DNA: TGTGCCAGCTCAAGACAGGGCGACCAGCCCCAGCATTTT; CDR3: CASSRQGDQPQHF
V: TRBV10-2; D: .; size: .; J: TRBJ1-1; DNA: TGCGCCAGCAGTGAGTCGATATTAGGGCCGATGAACACTGAAGCTTTCTTT; CDR3: CASSESILGPMNTEAFF
V: TRBV11-2; D: .; size: .; J: TRBJ1-5; DNA: TGTGCCAGCAGTTCCCACCCGGACCAGCCCCAGCATTTT; CDR3: CASSSHPDQPQHF
V: TRBV4-1; D: TRBD1; size: .; J: TRBJ2-7; DNA: TGCGCCAGCAGCCACCCGGGACAGTGGGGGCAGTACTTC; CDR3: CASSHPGQWGQYF
V: TRBV2; D: .; size: .; J: TRBJ2-7; DNA: TGTGCCAGCGGGGAGGAAGGACCCCCCCACGAGCAGTACTTC; CDR3: CASGEEGPPHEQYF
V: TRBV2; D: .; size: .; J: TRBJ2-2; DNA: TGTGCCAGCAACAAGGGTGCCGGGGAGCTGTTTTTT; CDR3: CASNKGAGELFF
V: TRBV6-5; D: .; size: .; J: TRBJ1-2; DNA: TGTGCCAGCAGTTACTCGATGGCAGTTCTTGTCTATGGCTACACCTTC; CDR3: CASSYSMAVLVYGYTF
V: TRBV5-5; D: .; size: .; J: TRBJ1-2; DNA: TGTGCCAGCAGCCTTGGGGTCTCCCGCTCTGGCTACACCTTC; CDR3: CASSLGVSRSGYTF
V: TRBV5-3; D: .; size: .; J: TRBJ1-1; DNA: TGTGCCAGAAGCTGGATCGGGAGGACTGAAGCTTTCTTT; CDR3: CARSWIGRTEAFF
V: TRBV28; D: TRBD1; size: .; J: TRBJ1-6; DNA: TGTGCCAGCCGAGACAGGGCCCAGTTTCCACCCCTCCACTTT; CDR3: CASRDRAQFPPLHF
V: TRBV5-8; D: TRBD1; size: few; J: TRBJ1-6; DNA: TGTGCCAGCAGCTCGGGGACAGGGGATCCCTATAATTCACCCCTCCACTTT; CDR3: CASSSGTGDPYNSPLHF
V: TRBV6-5; D: .; size: .; J: TRBJ1-5; DNA: TGTGCCAGCAGCTCCAGGGGCTTAGGTCATCAGCCCCAGCATTTT; CDR3: CASSSRGLGHQPQHF
V: TRBV11-2; D: .; size: .; J: TRBJ1-3; DNA: TGTGCCAGCAGCGTTATAGGGGTGGCTGGAAACACCATATATTTT; CDR3: CASSVIGVAGNTIYF
V: TRBV6-6; D: TRBD1; size: .; J: TRBJ1-3; DNA: TGTGCCAGCAGCCGGACAGGCTCTGGAAACACCATATATTTT; CDR3: CASSRTGSGNTIYF
V: TRBV2; D: .; size: .; J: TRBJ1-3; DNA: TGTGCCAGCAGTGAAAGGTCCGGGAGCTCTGGAAACACCATATATTTT; CDR3: CASSERSGSSGNTIYF
V: TRBV4-2; D: .; size: once; J: TRBJ1-2; DNA: TGTGCCAGCAGCCAAGTGGATACGGCCTATGGCTACACCTTC; CDR3: CASSQVDTAYGYTF
V: TRBV11-2; D: .; size: .; J: TRBJ1-6; DNA: TGTGCCAGCAGCTTAGATCAGGCTGATTCACCCCTCCACTTT; CDR3: CASSLDQADSPLHF
V: TRBV10-2; D: .; size: .; J: TRBJ1-2; DNA: TGCGCCAGCGGCGGGCAGCAATATGGCTACACCTTC; CDR3: CASGGQQYGYTF
V: TRBV6-1; D: .; size: .; J: TRBJ2-1; DNA: TGTGCCAGCAGTGACCGGGTGGGGCGGAACAATGAGCAGTTCTTC; CDR3: CASSDRVGRNNEQFF
V: TRBV3-1/TRBV3-2; D: .; size: .; J: TRBJ1-2; DNA: TGTGCCAGCAGCTGGACGTACAGGGAAGGCTACACCTTC; CDR3: CASSWTYREGYTF
V: TRBV28; D: .; size: once; J: TRBJ1-6; DNA: TGTGCCAGCAGTTTAGAGCAGGGAGGGAATTCACCCCTCCACTTT; CDR3: CASSLEQGGNSPLHF
V: TRBV28; D: .; size: .; J: TRBJ2-2; DNA: TGTGCCAGCAGTTTGCAGGGGAGTACCGGGGAGCTGTTTTTT; CDR3: CASSLQGSTGELFF
V: TRBV12-3/TRBV12-4; D: .; size: few; J: TRBJ1-2; DNA: TGTGCCAGCAGTTTAGCAGTCAGGAGTGGCTACACCTTC; CDR3: CASSLAVRSGYTF
V: TRBV4-1; D: .; size: once; J: TRBJ1-1; DNA: TGCGCCAGCAGCCAAGTTCATGTCTCTGAAGCTTTCTTT; CDR3: CASSQVHVSEAFF
V: TRBV13; D: .; size: .; J: TRBJ2-1; DNA: TGTGCCAGCAGCTTTTCTAATGAGCAGTTCTTC; CDR3: CASSFSNEQFF
V: TRBV24-1; D: TRBD1; size: .; J: TRBJ1-6; DNA: TGTGCCACCAGTGATTCCGGGACAGCTAATTCACCCCTCCACTTT; CDR3: CATSDSGTANSPLHF
V: TRBV2; D: .; size: .; J: TRBJ1-2; DNA: TGTGCCAGCAGTGATATTGACACCAACTATGGCTACACCTTC; CDR3: CASSDIDTNYGYTF
V: TRBV3-1/TRBV3-2; D: .; size: .; J: TRBJ1-3; DNA: TGTGCCAGCAGGAAAGGGGGGGGCACTGGAAACACCATATATTTT; CDR3: CASRKGGGTGNTIYF
V: TRBV5-1; D: TRBD2; size: .; J: TRBJ2-5; DNA: TGCGCCAGCAGCGAAATAGCGGGGCAAGAGACCCAGTACTTC; CDR3: CASSEIAGQETQYF
V: TRBV5-1; D: TRBD2; size: .; J: TRBJ2-1; DNA: TGCGCCAGCAGCTTGGCAAGCCTAGCGGGGGGCTCCTACAATGAGCAGTTCTTC; CDR3: CASSLASLAGGSYNEQFF
V: TRBV3-1/TRBV3-2; D: TRBD2; size: once; J: TRBJ2-7; DNA: TGTGCCAGCAGCCAAGGGGGGGCGGGGGGACCCTACGAGCAGTACTTC; CDR3: CASSQGGAGGPYEQYF
V: TRBV6-6; D: TRBD1; size: once; J: TRBJ1-6; DNA: TGTGCCAGCTCGACAGGGCTATCCTATAATTCACCCCTCCACTTT; CDR3: CASSTGLSYNSPLHF
V: TRBV7-2; D: TRBD2; size: .; J: TRBJ2-1; DNA: TGTGCCAGCAGCTTATCGACTAGCGGGGGAATTGAGCAGTTCTTC; CDR3: CASSLSTSGGIEQFF
V: TRBV11-2; D: .; size: .; J: TRBJ2-7; DNA: TGTGCCAGCAGCTTAAACGAGCAGTACTTC; CDR3: CASSLNEQYF
V: TRBV9; D: .; size: .; J: TRBJ2-3; DNA: TGTGCCAGCAGCGTAGAAGGTCGGGCAGATACGCAGTATTTT; CDR3: CASSVEGRADTQYF
V: TRBV2; D: .; size: .; J: TRBJ1-6; DNA: TGTGCCAGCGAGGAAAACACGTATTCACCCCTCCACTTT; CDR3: CASEENTYSPLHF
V: TRBV6-5; D: TRBD1; size: few; J: TRBJ1-6; DNA: TGTGCCAGCAGACCCCGGGACAGCTATAATTCACCCCTCCACTTT; CDR3: CASRPRDSYNSPLHF
V: TRBV6-5; D: .; size: .; J: TRBJ1-6; DNA: TGTGCCAGCAGTTACTCGTGGCAGAATAATTCACCCCTCCACTTT; CDR3: CASSYSWQNNSPLHF